Many counts were recorded for the clone carrying this TCR beta chain. The sample belongs to a study of blood T cells in healthy people across ages. No fewer than 5 micrograms of total RNA were isolated from every sample. It was with a sample-barcoded 5' primer and a J-beta primer mix that a second PCR of roughly 6 to 12 cycles was run. TCRdb fed the 5' RACE reads into MiXCR, producing one record per CDR3 protein. The table shows hundreds of thousands of distinct CDR3 sequences, with about 30% occurring only once. The V gene's germline CDR1 is MNHEY and CDR2 SVGAGI. The CDR3 spans 14 residues. The V segment lost 5 bases and the J segment 4 bases; nucleotides outside the gene matches: 4.

The chain employs TRBV6-5 and TRBJ1-4; 7 nucleotides match TRBD1. This clonotype was obtained from a woman at least 80 years old in good health. The material sequenced was blood. CDR3 sequence reads: CASSRQGGNEKLFF. CDR3 nucleotide sequence: TGTGCCAGCAGTAGACAGGGAGGTAATGAAAAACTGTTTTTT.